These 22 T cell receptor beta chains share one sample of origin, sequenced in a study of T cells in women clearing cervical HPV infection (dated by TCRdb to between 2017 and 2018). Library preparation used the immunoSEQ multiplex PCR assay. The source is immuneACCESS, and TCRdb retained only in-frame sequences with V and J called. Part of the clones is not carried over; for the studies checked, unresolved V genes explain less than half of this, and the remainder is unexplained. The sample table holds tens of thousands of clones. Approximately 1% of the sample lies in the top ten. Material for sequencing was blood buffy coat. Every receptor here comes from a woman between 18 and 69 years old with a cervical HPV16 infection that either progressed to CIN3+ or cleared (not recorded which).

Points on this clone: The read stops 3 residues short of the end of the CDR3; the missing end is completed from the germline J gene. The sample holds other DNA sequences that translate to the same CDR3. The gene calls are TRBV10-3 and TRBJ1-1; the D gene is possibly TRBD1 (6 bases). Trimming took 6 bases from V and 1 from J, leaving 9 bases between them. CDR3 length: 13 amino acids. Germline CDR1 reads ENHRY; CDR2 reads SYGVKD. The CDR3 sequence: CAIRAGANTEAFF. CDR3 DNA (partial): TGTGCCATCAGGGCAGGGGCGAACACTGAA.

Of note for this clone: The observed sequence ends 3 residues before the CDR3 terminus, with the missing tail filled in from the germline J gene. The rearrangement joins TRBV24-1 to TRBJ1-2, with TRBD1 matching 8 bases. The V and J ends lost 3 bases and 7 bases, in that order; junction bases with no gene match: 3. This CDR3 comprises 13 residues. Germline CDR1 reads KGHDR; CDR2 reads SFDVKD. The CDR3 sequence: CATSDGQGGGYTF. The CDR3 DNA, read in part, is TGTGCCACCAGTGATGGACAGGGCGGTGGC.

For this clone: The CDR3 is cut off 3 residues early in the read; its end comes from the germline J gene. This sequence joins TRBV5-6 and TRBJ2-7, with TRBD1 identical over 7 bases. The germline gives CDR1 SGHDT, CDR2 YYEEEE. The CDR3 length is 15 residues. Unmatched junction bases numbered 11, after V lost 4 bases and J lost 4 bases. CDR3 DNA (partial): TGTGCCAGCAGCCCTAAGGGGACAGCGTTTTACGAG. The encoded protein is CASSPKGTAFYE. The whole CDR3 region reads CASSPKGTAFYEQYF.

CDR3 amino acids: CASRGASGGRETQYF. Incomplete CDR3 DNA: TGTGCCAGCAGGGGCGCCTCAGGGGGTCGGGAGACC. The rearrangement uses TRBV2 and TRBJ2-5; 7 bases match TRBD1. The read stops 3 residues short of the end of the CDR3; the missing end is completed from the germline J gene. V trimming: 6 bases; J trimming: 5 bases; junction bases outside the gene matches: 12. The CDR3 runs 15 residues. Germline-derived CDR1 and CDR2 are SNHLY and FYNNEI.

Turning to this clone: The CDR3 goes on 3 residues after the read ends, and that part is filled in from the germline J gene. This chain uses TRBV9 with TRBJ2-1; D remains ambiguous. This CDR3 contains 13 residues. The ends were cut back, 0 bases at V and 6 bases at J, with 7 bases in the middle. Germline CDR1 is SGDLS and CDR2 is YYNGEE. The CDR3 loop reads CASSVGVSNEQFF. The CDR3 DNA, read in part, is TGTGCCAGCAGCGTAGGCGTTAGCAATGAG.

As concerns this clone: The read halts 3 residues ahead of the CDR3 end, with the missing end drawn from the germline J gene. The V and J genes are TRBV2 and TRBJ1-4, with 7 bases fitting TRBD1. This CDR3 has 16 residues. The V gene's germline CDR1 is SNHLY and CDR2 FYNNEI. The CDR3 DNA, read in part, is TGTGCCAGCAGTCAGGGGGGTAACTCTGGGGCCAACGTA. Translating it yields CASSQGGNSGANV. The whole CDR3 protein is CASSQGGNSGANVLFF.

Partial CDR3 DNA: TGTGCCAGTAGTACGCCAACCTACGAC. It translates to CASSTPTYD. The whole CDR3 region reads CASSTPTYDYTF. The J gene is TRBJ1-2, the V gene TRBV19, with D unclear. The read ends 3 residues early relative to the CDR3; the germline J gene fills the gap. The CDR3 has 12 residues. Germline lookup yields CDR1 LNHDA and CDR2 SQIVND (reference sequence).

Points on this clone: The sequenced fragment ends 3 residues before the CDR3 boundary, so the rest is inferred from the germline J gene. The J gene is TRBJ2-3, the V gene TRBV11-2, with 10 nucleotides matching TRBD1. J lost 6 bases, V lost 4 bases, and 7 bases had no gene match. The CDR3 runs to 15 residues. The germline CDR1 and CDR2 sequences are SGHAT and FQNNGV. The covered CDR3 bases are TGTGCCAGCAGCTCAGGTCCGGGACAGGGGGATACG. Translating it yields CASSSGPGQGDT. The CDR3 reads in full as CASSSGPGQGDTQYF.

Comment on this clone: The read ends 3 residues early relative to the CDR3; the germline J gene fills the gap. The V and J genes are TRBV6-1 and TRBJ2-4; weak D call: TRBD2 (6 bases). The germline CDR1 and CDR2 sequences are MNHNS and SASEGT. The length of the CDR3 is 12 residues. The germline V and J ends were trimmed by 3 bases and 9 bases, with 9 bases remaining between them. The part of the CDR3 DNA that was read is TGTGCCAGCAGTGACAACGGGGGCATT. It is translated as CASSDNGGI. The full CDR3 protein reads CASSDNGGIQYF.

Points on this clone: Read data end 3 residues before the CDR3 end; the end is taken from the germline J gene. The rearrangement joins TRBV13 to TRBJ2-3; 8 bases agree with TRBD1. This CDR3 comprises 14 residues. The germline CDR1 and CDR2 sequences are PRHDT and FYEKMQ (reference sequence). CDR3 amino acids: CASSKTGEGETQYF. The CDR3 DNA, read in part, is TGTGCCAGCAGCAAGACAGGGGAAGGAGAGACG.

In the case of this clone: The read stops 3 residues short of the end of the CDR3; the missing end is completed from the germline J gene. The chain uses TRBV5-8 and TRBJ2-7, with 11 bases that match TRBD2. CDR1 and CDR2 (germline): SGHTS, YDEGEE. J was trimmed by 2 bases and V by 3 bases; bases with no gene match: 4. This CDR3 has 15 amino acids. The CDR3 DNA, read in part, is TGTGCCAGCAGCTCATTAGCGGGGGGGACCTACGAG. It encodes CASSSLAGGTYE. From start to end, the CDR3 is CASSSLAGGTYEQYF.

As regards this clone: The read falls 3 residues short of the CDR3 end, and the missing part is taken from the germline J gene. The V gene is TRBV5-6, the J gene TRBJ1-2, with D possibly matching TRBD1 (6 bases). V lost 3 bases to trimming and J lost 4 bases, with 13 bases between them. CDR3 length equals 14 residues. CDR1 is SGHDT, CDR2 YYEEEE, per germline. Here the CDR3 reads CASSSGQGPYGYTF. The CDR3 DNA, read in part, is TGTGCCAGCAGCTCAGGCCAGGGGCCCTATGGC.

As regards this clone: From the germline J gene comes the end of the CDR3, since the read stops 3 residues before it. The chain links TRBV23-1 to TRBJ1-2; TRBD1 is a possible D gene (6 bases). TRBV23-1 is identified as an open reading frame with a role that is uncertain. The CDR3 contains 20 residues. The chain's CDR3 is CASSQASQRGRPGSYNDYTF. Partial CDR3 DNA: TGCGCCAGCAGTCAGGCGTCGCAGCGGGGGCGCCCTGGGTCCTACAATGAC.

Turning to this clone: The CDR3 goes on 3 residues after the read ends, and that part is filled in from the germline J gene. The chain joins TRBV10-1 to TRBJ2-4; TRBD1 is a possible D gene (5 bases). This CDR3 region has 14 residues. CDR1 and CDR2 (germline): WNHNN, SYGVQD (reference sequence). Here the CDR3 reads CASSDTRDSYGQYF. The sequenced part of the CDR3 DNA is TGCGCCAGCAGCGATACCAGGGATTCCTATGGT.

A remark on this clone: The CDR3 extends 3 residues past the end of the read, so its final part is completed from the germline J gene. The rearrangement joins TRBV19 to TRBJ2-3, with D perhaps matching TRBD2 (6 bases). Germline CDR1 is LNHDA and CDR2 is SQIVND (reference sequence). CDR3 length: 14 amino acids. The DNA read from the CDR3 is TGTGCCACCCGGAGGGGATTTAGCAATCAGCCG. It translates to CATRRGFSNQP. Given in full, the CDR3 is CATRRGFSNQPQYF. Full variable domain (missing parts from reference TRBV19 and TRBJ2-3): DGGITQSPKYLFRKEGQNVTLSCEQNLNHDAMYWYRQDPGQGLRLIYYSQIVNDFQKGDIAEGYSVSREKKESFPLTVTSAQKNPTAFYLCATRRGFSNQPQYFGPGTRLTVL.

In regard to this clone: The CDR3 extends 3 residues past the end of the read, so its final part is completed from the germline J gene. The V call is TRBV4-2, the J call TRBJ2-5; D gene unclear. The CDR3 is made up of 15 amino acids. The germline gives CDR1 LGHNA, CDR2 YNFKEQ. With 1 base removed from V and 5 bases from J, the gap between germline ends came to 14 bases. CDR3 in amino acids: CASSQVVGIGETQYF. The CDR3 bases that were read are TGTGCCAGCAGCCAAGTCGTCGGTATAGGGGAGACC.

Details on this clone: At one end, the junction sequence differs from germline, possibly due to a read error. The observed sequence ends 3 residues before the CDR3 terminus, with the missing tail filled in from the germline J gene. The sample holds other DNA sequences that translate to the same CDR3. The chain recombines TRBV2 with TRBJ1-3, with a tentative D call TRBD1 (5 bases). The V gene's germline CDR1 is SNHLY and CDR2 FYNNEI. The CDR3 has 15 amino acids. CDR3 DNA, as far as it was read: TGTGCCAGCAGTGAACGGAGCAGGGTCGAAAACACA. It translates to CASSERSRVENT. The whole CDR3 reads CASSERSRVENTIYF.

Worth noting for this clone: The DNA ends 3 residues before the CDR3 does, and the rest of the CDR3 is filled in from the germline J gene. The chain joins TRBV5-1 to TRBJ2-7; possible D gene TRBD1, 6 bases. Trimming removed 0 bases at V and 5 bases at J, with 15 bases between. The germline V gene has CDR1 SGHRS and CDR2 YFSETQ. The CDR3 sequence is 15 residues long. The CDR3 region is CASSLARQAGNEQYF. The covered CDR3 bases are TGCGCCAGCAGCTTGGCCCGACAGGCCGGGAACGAG.

Note on this clone: The CDR3 extends 3 residues past the end of the read, so its final part is completed from the germline J gene. The chain links TRBV7-8 to TRBJ2-5, with 8 bases matching TRBD2. Germline V CDR1 and CDR2: SGHVS, FQNEAQ. CDR3 length: 15 residues. Trimming removed 5 bases from V and 4 bases from J; junction bases left unmatched: 9. This CDR3 is CASSKTGGSLETQYF. The sequenced CDR3 bases are TGTGCCAGCAGCAAGACGGGGGGGTCCTTAGAGACC.

Turning to this clone: The sequenced fragment ends 3 residues before the CDR3 boundary, so the rest is inferred from the germline J gene. The chain couples TRBV3-1 (or the pseudogene TRBV3-2) to TRBJ2-7, with 11 bases matching TRBD2. The length of the CDR3 is 16 residues. V gave up 2 bases and J gave up 4 bases; unmatched junction bases: 7. Germline CDR1 and CDR2: LGHDT and YNNKEL (reference sequence). CDR3 residues: CASSQPVSGGAYEQYF. The part of the CDR3 DNA that was read is TGTGCCAGCAGCCAACCTGTTAGCGGGGGGGCATACGAG.

With regard to this clone: The observed sequence ends 3 residues before the CDR3 terminus, with the missing tail filled in from the germline J gene. The chain couples TRBV18 to TRBJ1-2; D is perhaps TRBD1 (6 bases). Germline-derived CDR1 and CDR2 are KGHSH and LQKENI. This CDR3 spans 13 amino acids. The CDR3 protein is CASSRGRTDTYTF. Incomplete CDR3 DNA: TGTGCCAGCTCAAGGGGGAGGACAGATACA.

Regarding this clone: The read comes to an end 3 residues before the CDR3 does, leaving the germline J gene to fill in the end. The chain combines TRBV19 with TRBJ1-1; TRBD1 agrees at 9 bases. The length of the CDR3 is 16 residues. Per the germline V gene, CDR1 is LNHDA and CDR2 is SQIVND (reference sequence). The V gene end was trimmed by 2 bases and the J gene end by 1 base; junction bases not matched to a gene: 5. Partial CDR3 DNA: TGTGCCAGTAGTATACTTACAGGGGGCACGAACACTGAA. It encodes CASSILTGGTNTE. Given in full, the CDR3 is CASSILTGGTNTEAFF.